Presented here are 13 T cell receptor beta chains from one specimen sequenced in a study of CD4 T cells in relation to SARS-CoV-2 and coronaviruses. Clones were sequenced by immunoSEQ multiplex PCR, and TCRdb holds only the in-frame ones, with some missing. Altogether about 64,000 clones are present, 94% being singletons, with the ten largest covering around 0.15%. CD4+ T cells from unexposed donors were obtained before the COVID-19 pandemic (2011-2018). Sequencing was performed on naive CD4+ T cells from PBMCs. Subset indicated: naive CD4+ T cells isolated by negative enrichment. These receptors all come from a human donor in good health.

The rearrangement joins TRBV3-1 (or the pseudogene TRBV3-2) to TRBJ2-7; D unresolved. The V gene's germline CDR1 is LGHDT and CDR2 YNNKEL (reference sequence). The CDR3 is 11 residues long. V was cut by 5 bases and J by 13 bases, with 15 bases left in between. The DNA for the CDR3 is TGTGCCAGCAGCATTGGCACTCGTAGTTACTTC. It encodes CASSIGTRSYF.

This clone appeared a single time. CDR3 DNA sequence: TGTGCCAGCAGCCACGGGACACGAGCTGGGGCCAACGTCCTGACTTTC. Translated, it gives CASSHGTRAGANVLTF. The chain is built from TRBV14 and TRBJ2-6, with TRBD1 as a possible D gene (6 bases). Trimming removed 3 bases from V and 2 bases from J, with 11 bases in between. The germline V gene has CDR1 SGHDN and CDR2 FVKESK. CDR3 length: 16 residues. Filled out from reference TRBV14 and TRBJ2-6, the complete variable domain reads EAGVTQFPSHSVIEKGQTVTLRCDPISGHDNLYWYRRVMGKEIKFLLHFVKESKQDESGMPNNRFLAERTGGTYSTLKVQPAELEDSGVYFCASSHGTRAGANVLTFGAGSRLTVL.

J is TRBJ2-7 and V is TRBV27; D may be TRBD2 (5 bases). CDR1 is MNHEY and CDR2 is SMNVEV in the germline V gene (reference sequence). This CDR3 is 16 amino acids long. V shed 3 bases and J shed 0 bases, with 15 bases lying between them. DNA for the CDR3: TGTGCCAGCAGTTTGTTCGGGAATCGCTACTCCTACGAGCAGTACTTC. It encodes CASSLFGNRYSYEQYF.

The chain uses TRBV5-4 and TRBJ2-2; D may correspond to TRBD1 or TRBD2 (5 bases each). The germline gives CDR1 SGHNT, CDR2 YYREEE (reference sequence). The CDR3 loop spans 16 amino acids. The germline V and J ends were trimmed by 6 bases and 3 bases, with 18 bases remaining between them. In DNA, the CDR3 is TGTGCCAGCACCCCCGGGGTACAGGCGGACACCGGGGAGCTGTTTTTT. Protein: CASTPGVQADTGELFF.

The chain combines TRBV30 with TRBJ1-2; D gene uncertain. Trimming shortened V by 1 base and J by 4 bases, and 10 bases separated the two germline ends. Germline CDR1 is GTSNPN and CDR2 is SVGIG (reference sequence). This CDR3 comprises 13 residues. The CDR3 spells CAWSGSHPYGYTF. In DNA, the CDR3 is TGTGCCTGGAGTGGGTCTCACCCCTATGGCTACACCTTC.

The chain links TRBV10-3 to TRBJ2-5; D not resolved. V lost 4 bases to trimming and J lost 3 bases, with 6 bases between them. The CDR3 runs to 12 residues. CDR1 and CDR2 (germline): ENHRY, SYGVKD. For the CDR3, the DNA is TGTGCCATCAGTGTCAGGAAAGAGACCCAGTACTTC. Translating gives CAISVRKETQYF.

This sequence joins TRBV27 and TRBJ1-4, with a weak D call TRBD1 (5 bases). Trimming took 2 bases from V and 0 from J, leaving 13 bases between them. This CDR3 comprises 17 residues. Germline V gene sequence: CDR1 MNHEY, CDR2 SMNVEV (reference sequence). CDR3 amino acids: CASSLGAGYATNEKLFF. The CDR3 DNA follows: TGTGCCAGCAGTTTAGGGGCCGGCTATGCAACTAATGAAAAACTGTTTTTT.

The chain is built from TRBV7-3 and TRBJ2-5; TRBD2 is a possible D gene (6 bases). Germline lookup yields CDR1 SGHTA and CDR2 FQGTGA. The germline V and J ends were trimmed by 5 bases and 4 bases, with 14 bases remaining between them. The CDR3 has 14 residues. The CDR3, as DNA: TGTGCCAGCAGCCCTGGGTACGGGGGAGAGACCCAGTACTTC. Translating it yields CASSPGYGGETQYF.

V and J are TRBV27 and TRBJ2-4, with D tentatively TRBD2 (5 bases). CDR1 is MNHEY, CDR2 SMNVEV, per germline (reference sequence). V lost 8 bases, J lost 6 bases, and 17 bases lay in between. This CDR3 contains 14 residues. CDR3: CASGGTPGRNIQYF. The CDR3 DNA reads TGTGCCAGCGGCGGAACGCCGGGGAGAAACATTCAGTACTTC.

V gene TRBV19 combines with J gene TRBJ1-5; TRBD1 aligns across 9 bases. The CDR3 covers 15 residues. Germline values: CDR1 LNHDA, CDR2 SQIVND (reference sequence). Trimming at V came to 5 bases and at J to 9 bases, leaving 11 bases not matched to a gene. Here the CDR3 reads CASSVEQGAVMPQHF. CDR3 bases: TGTGCCAGTAGTGTCGAACAGGGGGCGGTTATGCCCCAGCATTTT.

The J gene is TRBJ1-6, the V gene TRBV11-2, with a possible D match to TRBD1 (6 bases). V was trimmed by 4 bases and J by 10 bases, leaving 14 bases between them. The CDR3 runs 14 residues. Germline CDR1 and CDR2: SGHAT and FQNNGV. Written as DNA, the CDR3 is TGTGCCAGCAGCTCTCGACAGGAACCCTCACCCCTCCACTTT. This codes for CASSSRQEPSPLHF.

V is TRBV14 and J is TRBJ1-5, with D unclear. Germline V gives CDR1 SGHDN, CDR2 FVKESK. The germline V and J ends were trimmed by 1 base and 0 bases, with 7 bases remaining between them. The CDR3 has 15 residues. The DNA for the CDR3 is TGTGCCAGCAGCCAAGGCAGTGGTAGCAATCAGCCCCAGCATTTT. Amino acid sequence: CASSQGSGSNQPQHF.

DNA of the CDR3: TGTGCCAGTAGTATACAGAGTGGGGCAGGGGAAAACTATGGCTACACCTTC. This sequence encodes CASSIQSGAGENYGYTF. This rearrangement joins TRBV19 to TRBJ1-2; tentative D call: TRBD1 (6 bases). The length of the CDR3 is 17 residues. Germline loops: CDR1 LNHDA, CDR2 SQIVND (reference sequence). With 2 bases removed from V and 2 bases from J, the gap between germline ends came to 18 bases.